Presented here are 5 T cell receptor beta chains from one specimen sequenced in a study of control samples from healthy donors and cancer patients. Sequenced by immunoSEQ multiplex PCR; TCRdb stores in-frame clones only, minus some. The sample contains over 60,000 clones, about 90% of which appear only once. Sequencing input: PBMCs. These receptors were obtained from a woman in her fifties or sixties with head and neck cancer.

The genes are TRBV28 and TRBJ1-1; D is unresolved. This CDR3 comprises 12 residues. Germline assignment: CDR1 MDHEN and CDR2 SYDVKM. Trimming took off 5 bases at V and 3 bases at J, with 7 bases between the two ends. CDR3: CASSLGHTEAFF. The CDR3, as DNA: TGTGCCAGCAGTCTAGGACACACTGAAGCTTTCTTT.

The chain carries TRBV5-4 and TRBJ2-2; 9 nucleotides line up with TRBD2. Germline CDR1 and CDR2: SGHNT and YYREEE (reference sequence). This CDR3 has 15 amino acids. With V trimmed by 0 bases and J by 6 bases, 3 bases remained unmatched. The CDR3 loop is CASSLVGTSPGELFF. The CDR3 coding sequence is TGTGCCAGCAGCTTGGTTGGGACTAGCCCCGGGGAGCTGTTTTTT.

V is TRBV21-1 and J is TRBJ2-6; TRBD1, the table's D call, lacks a check against the DNA. TRBV21-1 is labeled a pseudogene. The CDR3 spans 24 residues. The CDR3 protein is CASSKEGQGFSDVPISSGANVLTF. For the CDR3, the DNA is TGTGCCAGCAGCAAAGAGGGACAGGGTTTTTCCGACGTCCCGATTTCCTCTGGGGCCAACGTCCTGACTTTC.

The rearrangement joins TRBV19 to TRBJ2-1, with 8 nucleotides matching TRBD2. The CDR3 contains 20 residues. J lost 0 bases, V lost 4 bases, and 17 bases had no gene match. Germline CDR1 and CDR2: LNHDA and SQIVND (reference sequence). CDR3 sequence: CASSSPSGRGAVSSYNEQFF. CDR3 DNA: TGTGCCAGTAGTAGCCCTAGCGGGCGGGGGGCCGTAAGCTCCTACAATGAGCAGTTCTTC.

This clone was counted a few times. The rearrangement uses TRBV19 and TRBJ1-5; the D is unclear. Germline loops: CDR1 LNHDA, CDR2 SQIVND (reference sequence). V shed 3 bases and J shed 5 bases, with 11 bases lying between them. This CDR3 spans 14 amino acids. CDR3 DNA sequence: TGTGCCAGTAGTATGGTAACGCGGTATCAGCCCCAGCATTTT. Its protein product is CASSMVTRYQPQHF.